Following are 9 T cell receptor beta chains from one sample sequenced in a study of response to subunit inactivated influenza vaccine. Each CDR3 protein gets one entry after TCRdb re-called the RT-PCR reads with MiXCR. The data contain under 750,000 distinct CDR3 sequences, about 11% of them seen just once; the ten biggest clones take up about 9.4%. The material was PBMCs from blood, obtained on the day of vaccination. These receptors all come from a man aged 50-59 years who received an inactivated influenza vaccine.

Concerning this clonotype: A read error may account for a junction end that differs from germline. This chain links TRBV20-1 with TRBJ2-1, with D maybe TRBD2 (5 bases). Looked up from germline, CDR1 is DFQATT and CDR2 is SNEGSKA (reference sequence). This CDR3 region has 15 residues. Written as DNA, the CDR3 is TGCAGTGCTAGCCAGGCGGGCTACGACCCAAATGACCAGATCTTC. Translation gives CSASQAGYDPNDQIF.

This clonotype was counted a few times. The CDR3 bases are TGCAGCGTTTACCAATCTCGGACAGGGATGGGCGAGCAGTACTTC. This translates into CSVYQSRTGMGEQYF. The V and J genes are TRBV29-1 and TRBJ2-7; TRBD1 aligns across 8 bases. The ends lost 5 bases at V and 6 bases at J; junction bases unmatched: 15. CDR1 SQVTM and CDR2 ANQGSEA come from the germline V gene. The CDR3 sequence is 15 residues long.

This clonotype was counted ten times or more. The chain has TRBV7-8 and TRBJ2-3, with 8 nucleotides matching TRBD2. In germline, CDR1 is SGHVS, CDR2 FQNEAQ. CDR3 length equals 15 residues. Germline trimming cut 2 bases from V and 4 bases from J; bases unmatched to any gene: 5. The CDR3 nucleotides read TGTGCCAGCAGCTTAACGGGGGGGCTCGCAGATACGCAGTATTTT. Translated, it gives CASSLTGGLADTQYF.

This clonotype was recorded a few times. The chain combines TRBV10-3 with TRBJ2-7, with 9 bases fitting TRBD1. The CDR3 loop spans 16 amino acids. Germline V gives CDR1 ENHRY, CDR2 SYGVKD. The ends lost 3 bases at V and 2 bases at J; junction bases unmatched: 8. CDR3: CAISDSPRDRAYEQYF. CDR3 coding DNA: TGTGCCATCAGTGATTCACCGAGGGACAGGGCCTACGAGCAGTACTTC.

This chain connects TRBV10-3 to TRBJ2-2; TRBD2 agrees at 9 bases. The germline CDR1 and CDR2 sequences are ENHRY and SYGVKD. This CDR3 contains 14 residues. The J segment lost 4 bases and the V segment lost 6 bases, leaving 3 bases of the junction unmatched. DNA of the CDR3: TGTGCCATCAGCGGACTAGCGAGCACCGGGGAGCTGTTTTTT. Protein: CAISGLASTGELFF.

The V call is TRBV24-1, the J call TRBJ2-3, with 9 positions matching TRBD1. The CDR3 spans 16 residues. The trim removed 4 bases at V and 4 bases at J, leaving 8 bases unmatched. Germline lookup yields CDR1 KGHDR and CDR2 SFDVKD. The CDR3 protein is CATSDPGDRVPDTQYF. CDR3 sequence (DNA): TGTGCCACCAGTGACCCCGGGGACAGGGTACCAGATACGCAGTATTTT.

The CDR3 DNA reads as TGCGCCAGCAAACAGGCGAGCTCTGGGGCCAACGTCCTGACTTTC. Its translation is CASKQASSGANVLTF. The gene calls are TRBV5-1 and TRBJ2-6, with D possibly being TRBD1 (5 bases). Germline V gives CDR1 SGHRS, CDR2 YFSETQ. The CDR3 length is 15 residues. Trimming cost V 6 bases and J 0 bases, with 10 bases left between them.

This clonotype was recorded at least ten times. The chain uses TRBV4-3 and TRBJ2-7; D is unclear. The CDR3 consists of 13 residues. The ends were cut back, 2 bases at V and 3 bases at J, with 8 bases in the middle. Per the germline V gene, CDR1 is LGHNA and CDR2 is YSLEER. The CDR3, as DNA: TGCGCCAGCAGCCAATGGGTGGGCTACGAGCAGTACTTC. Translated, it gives CASSQWVGYEQYF.

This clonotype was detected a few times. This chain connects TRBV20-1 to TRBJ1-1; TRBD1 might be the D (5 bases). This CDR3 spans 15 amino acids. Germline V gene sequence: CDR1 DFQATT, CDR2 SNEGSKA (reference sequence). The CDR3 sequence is CRLGVAGSGRTEAFF. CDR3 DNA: TGCAGGCTCGGGGTTGCAGGGTCTGGAAGGACTGAAGCTTTCTTT.